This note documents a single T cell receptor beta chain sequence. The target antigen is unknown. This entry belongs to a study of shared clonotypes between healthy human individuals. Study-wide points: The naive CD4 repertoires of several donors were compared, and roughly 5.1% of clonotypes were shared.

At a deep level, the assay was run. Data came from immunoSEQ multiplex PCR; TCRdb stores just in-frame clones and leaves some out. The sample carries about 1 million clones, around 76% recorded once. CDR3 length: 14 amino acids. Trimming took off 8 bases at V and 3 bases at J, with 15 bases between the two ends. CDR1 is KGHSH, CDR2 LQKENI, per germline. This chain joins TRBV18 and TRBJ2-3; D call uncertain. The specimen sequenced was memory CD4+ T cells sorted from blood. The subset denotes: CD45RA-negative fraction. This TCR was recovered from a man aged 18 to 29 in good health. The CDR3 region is CASDENQRTDTQYF. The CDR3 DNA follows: TGTGCCAGCGACGAAAACCAGAGAACAGATACGCAGTATTTT.